The 19 T cell receptor beta chains presented below share a single source sample, sequenced in a study of T cells in Graves' hyperthyroidism and ophthalmopathy. RNA transcripts served as the template for amplifying TCR beta CDR3 regions. First-round RT-PCR with HTBI primers amplified the TCR CDR3 region. One entry per CDR3 protein, called by TCRdb with MiXCR from the multiplex PCR reads. Of approximately 560,000 distinct CDR3 sequences in the sample, about half are singletons; the top ten hold 8% to 8.5%. Sequencing used peripheral blood or thyroid tissue (not recorded which). The receptor set was obtained from a woman aged 18-29 years with Graves' hyperthyroidism.

The chain carries TRBV24-1 and TRBJ1-2, with TRBD1 identical over 8 bases. Germline values: CDR1 KGHDR, CDR2 SFDVKD. The CDR3 has 17 residues. After removal of 5 bases from V and 6 bases from J, the junction contained 16 bases not matched to a gene. The CDR3 region is CATSAPPLDRGKHGYTF. The CDR3 nucleotides are TGTGCCACCAGTGCCCCACCCCTCGACAGGGGAAAGCATGGCTACACCTTC.

About this clonotype itself: A junction boundary mismatches the germline segment, possibly from a read error. The chain is built from TRBV5-4 and TRBJ2-5; D is undetermined. The CDR3 covers 13 residues. CDR1 and CDR2 from the germline V gene are SGHNT and YYREEE (reference sequence). Written as DNA, the CDR3 is TGTGCCAGCAGCTTTCGGCAACAAGAGGCCCAGTACTTC. Translating it yields CASSFRQQEAQYF.

This clonotype was seen ten or more times. The chain links TRBV7-2 to TRBJ2-2; TRBD1 matches 7 bases. The CDR3 runs 14 residues. J was trimmed by 0 bases and V by 9 bases; bases with no gene match: 4. CDR1 and CDR2 from the germline V gene are SGHTA and FQGNSA. CDR3 amino acids: CARGGQTNTGELFF. CDR3 DNA sequence: TGTGCCAGAGGGGGACAGACGAACACCGGGGAGCTGTTTTTT.

The genes are TRBV19 and TRBJ2-6; D is undetermined. Germline V gives CDR1 LNHDA, CDR2 SQIVND (reference sequence). CDR3 length equals 18 residues. V lost 7 bases, J lost 0 bases, and 19 bases lay in between. In DNA, the CDR3 is TGTGCCAGTACCTCAGTGGGCCGGGCCATCTCTGGGGCCAACGTCCTGACTTTC. Translating it yields CASTSVGRAISGANVLTF.

This clonotype was recorded at least ten times. The rearrangement links TRBV7-3 to TRBJ2-2; 8 nucleotides match TRBD2. The CDR3 consists of 13 residues. V shed 8 bases and J 6 bases; nucleotides not matched to a gene: 5. The germline CDR1 and CDR2 sequences are SGHTA and FQGTGA. CDR3 nucleotide sequence: TGTGCCAGCCGGGAGGGATCGGCCGGGGAGCTGTTTTTT. Translating it yields CASREGSAGELFF.

This clonotype was recorded many times. V is TRBV10-3 and J is TRBJ2-7; D may be TRBD1 or TRBD2 (5 bases each). CDR3 length equals 13 residues. Germline V lookup: CDR1 ENHRY, CDR2 SYGVKD. The V end lost 4 bases, the J end lost 4 bases, and 11 bases lay between the germline ends. This CDR3 is CAISVGEGYEQYF. The CDR3 bases are TGTGCCATCAGTGTGGGTGAGGGGTACGAGCAGTACTTC.

A few counts support this clonotype. The genes are TRBV20-1 and TRBJ1-2; D not certain. This CDR3 has 13 residues. Trimming stripped 1 base from V and 7 bases from J, with 13 bases between. From germline, CDR1 is DFQATT and CDR2 SNEGSKA (reference sequence). The CDR3 region is CSARVQTRGGYTF. In nucleotides, the CDR3 is TGCAGTGCTAGAGTTCAGACTCGGGGTGGCTACACCTTC.

About this clonotype: The CDR3 does not close with the conserved phenylalanine or tryptophan, likely indicating a read error. It is unclear where the CDR3 begins or ends on the DNA, so no DNA is shown, and the CDR3 is as TCRdb lists it. The CDR3 region is CASSYSGSA. This chain links TRBV6-5 with TRBJ1-6. Germline-derived CDR1 and CDR2 are MNHEY and SVGAGI. The CDR3 is 9 residues long, ends included.

This clonotype was recorded many times. V gene TRBV24-1 combines with J gene TRBJ2-6; D is uncertain. V was clipped by 3 bases and J by 2 bases, with 7 bases between them. The germline CDR1 and CDR2 sequences are KGHDR and SFDVKD. This CDR3 spans 15 amino acids. This CDR3 reads CATSDRDAGANVLTF. DNA for the CDR3: TGTGCCACCAGTGATAGGGATGCTGGGGCCAACGTCCTGACTTTC.

This clonotype came up a few times. This chain joins TRBV11-2 and TRBJ2-7, with 7 positions matching TRBD1. Germline CDR1 reads SGHAT; CDR2 reads FQNNGV. The CDR3 is 14 residues long. J was trimmed by 2 bases and V by 5 bases; bases with no gene match: 6. CDR3 DNA sequence: TGTGCCAGCAGCATCCGGACAGGCACCTACGAGCAGTACTTC. This codes for CASSIRTGTYEQYF.

This clonotype was detected only a few times. The chain has TRBV7-6 and TRBJ1-6, with D perhaps TRBD1 (6 bases). V lost 7 bases and J 3 bases, leaving 7 bases between the germline ends. CDR3 length equals 13 residues. Germline values: CDR1 SGHVS, CDR2 FNYEAQ. CDR3 DNA: TGTGCCAGCACCAGGGGCTATAATTCACCCCTCCACTTT. It translates to CASTRGYNSPLHF.

The V and J genes are TRBV20-1 and TRBJ2-7, with D hard to call. Germline V CDR1 and CDR2: DFQATT, SNEGSKA (reference sequence). The CDR3 length is 12 residues. Trimming removed 2 bases from V and 2 bases from J, with 7 bases in between. As DNA, the CDR3 is TGCAGTGCTAGATACGGAACCTACGAGCAGTACTTC. It encodes CSARYGTYEQYF.

The chain joins TRBV20-1 to TRBJ1-1, with D hard to call. The CDR3 is 15 residues long. Per germline, CDR1 DFQATT and CDR2 SNEGSKA (reference sequence). V dropped 0 bases and J dropped 0 bases, with 11 bases sitting between them. CDR3 sequence reads: CSAREQDGMNTEAFF. DNA of the CDR3: TGCAGTGCTAGAGAGCAGGACGGAATGAACACTGAAGCTTTCTTT.

This clonotype came up a few times. This CDR3 is CASSSIGSLTSGNTIYF. CDR3 DNA: TGTGCCAGCAGCTCAATTGGGAGCCTCACCTCTGGAAACACCATATATTTT. The chain employs TRBV7-9 and TRBJ1-3; the D is unclear. Per germline, CDR1 SEHNR and CDR2 FQNEAQ (reference sequence). Trimming took 4 bases from V and 0 from J, leaving 16 bases between them. CDR3 length: 17 residues.

The V and J genes are TRBV7-9 and TRBJ1-1, with TRBD1 matching over 8 bases. CDR1 SEHNR and CDR2 FQNEAQ come from the germline V gene (reference sequence). With V trimmed by 3 bases and J by 0 bases, 12 bases remained unmatched. CDR3 size: 18 residues. The CDR3 bases are TGTGCCAGCAGCTTTCCCCGGACAGGGCCTAAAATGAACACTGAAGCTTTCTTT. Residues: CASSFPRTGPKMNTEAFF.

This clonotype was observed a handful of times. This may come from a read error, since a much larger clone is one base off. V usage is TRBV5-1 and J usage is TRBJ1-4; TRBD1 might be the D (5 bases). This CDR3 region has 14 residues. CDR1 and CDR2 from the germline V gene are SGHRS and YFSETQ. CDR3 bases: TGCGCCAGCAGCTTGGCCGGGGGAGGCGAAAAACTGCTTTTT. Translation gives CASSLAGGGEKLLF.

This clonotype has ten or more counts. V gene TRBV7-9 combines with J gene TRBJ2-5; D is possibly TRBD1 (6 bases). V lost 7 bases and J 7 bases, leaving 16 bases between the germline ends. This CDR3 has 13 residues. From germline, CDR1 is SEHNR and CDR2 FQNEAQ (reference sequence). As DNA, the CDR3 is TGTGCCAGCAACTCGGACAGCCAGTGGACCCAGTACTTC. This translates into CASNSDSQWTQYF.

This clonotype was observed at least ten times. The chain links TRBV7-9 to TRBJ2-7; 7 nucleotides line up with TRBD1. The CDR3 contains 14 residues. Unmatched junction bases numbered 4, after V lost 1 base and J lost 4 bases. Per the germline V gene, CDR1 is SEHNR and CDR2 is FQNEAQ (reference sequence). DNA of the CDR3: TGTGCCAGCAGCTTAGGGGGACAGACTTACGAGCAGTACTTC. Its protein product is CASSLGGQTYEQYF.

This clonotype has a handful of counts. The chain has TRBV9 and TRBJ2-5; D not resolved. The CDR3 contains 15 residues. V gave up 0 bases and J gave up 6 bases, with 15 bases separating them. Germline V gives CDR1 SGDLS, CDR2 YYNGEE. CDR3 sequence: CASSVEASVAKTQYF. In nucleotides, the CDR3 is TGTGCCAGCAGCGTAGAGGCAAGCGTTGCGAAGACCCAGTACTTC.